This paragraph covers one T cell receptor (beta chain) sequence. The target antigen is unknown. Purified naive CD4+ T cells were depleted of CD25+ Tregs. Semi-nested PCR with Nested Universal Primer A followed constant-region reverse priming of full-length variable regions. TCRdb analysed the 5' RACE reads with MiXCR anew, one entry per CDR3 protein. The table lists about 54,000 distinct CDR3 sequences, 17% of them singletons. General observations from the study: The TCR gene usage of tumor memory CD4+ T cells clustered together with blood and lymph node memory CD4+ cells and with lymph node naive CD4+ cells. Tumor Tregs overlapped most with tumor, then blood, naive CD4+ cells.

V was clipped by 4 bases and J by 2 bases, with 14 bases between them. CDR1 and CDR2 from the germline V gene are MNHNY and SVGAGI (reference sequence). The CDR3 covers 15 residues. This chain joins TRBV6-6 and TRBJ1-1; D is ambiguous. The source of this sequence is a female donor with breast cancer. Sample: naive CD4+ T cells sorted from blood. Subset given: naive CD4+ T cells, CD4+CD45RA+CD25-. This CDR3 reads CASSSGRIRNTEAFF. The CDR3 coding sequence is TGTGCCAGCAGTTCCGGACGGATTCGAAACACTGAAGCTTTCTTT.